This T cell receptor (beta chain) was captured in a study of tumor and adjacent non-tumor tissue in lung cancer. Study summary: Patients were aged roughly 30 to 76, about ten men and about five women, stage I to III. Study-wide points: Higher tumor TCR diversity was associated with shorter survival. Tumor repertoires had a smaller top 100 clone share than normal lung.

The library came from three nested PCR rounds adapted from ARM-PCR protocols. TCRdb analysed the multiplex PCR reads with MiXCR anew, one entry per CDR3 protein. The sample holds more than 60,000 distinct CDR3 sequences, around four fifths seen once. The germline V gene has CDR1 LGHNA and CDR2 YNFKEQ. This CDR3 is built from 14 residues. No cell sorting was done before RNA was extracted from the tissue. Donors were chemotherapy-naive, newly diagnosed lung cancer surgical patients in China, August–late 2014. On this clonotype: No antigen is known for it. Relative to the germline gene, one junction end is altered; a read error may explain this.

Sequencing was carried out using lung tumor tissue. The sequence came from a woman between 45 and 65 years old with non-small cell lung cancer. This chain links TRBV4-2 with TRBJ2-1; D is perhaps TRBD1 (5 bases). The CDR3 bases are TGTGGCAGCAGCCGGGCTCTGGACAACAATGAGCAGTTATTC. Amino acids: CGSSRALDNNEQLF.